This is a list of T cell receptor beta chains from one sample in a study of blood T cell repertoires in COVID-19. Clones were sequenced by immunoSEQ multiplex PCR, and TCRdb holds only the in-frame ones, with some missing. The table has 300,000 to 450,000 clones, more than 65% seen once; the top ten hold 1.1%. Sequenced material: peripheral blood. These receptors came from a human donor with acute or convalescent COVID-19. The donor label of this sample is uncertain. Each CDR3 is given with its conserved first and last residue. Each record gives: V gene, J gene, CDR3 protein.

v_call: TRBV19; j_call: TRBJ1-5; cdr3_aa: CASGGQSGNQPQHF
v_call: TRBV3-1/TRBV3-2; j_call: TRBJ2-4; cdr3_aa: CASSQGTPVAKNIQYF
v_call: TRBV6-5; j_call: TRBJ2-3; cdr3_aa: CASSQSGITDTQYF
v_call: TRBV2; j_call: TRBJ2-7; cdr3_aa: CASRGTGLEQYF
v_call: TRBV5-1; j_call: TRBJ2-5; cdr3_aa: CASSTAQTETQYF
v_call: TRBV6-5; j_call: TRBJ2-7; cdr3_aa: CASRRGTGRREQYF
v_call: TRBV19; j_call: TRBJ1-2; cdr3_aa: CASSSRQVGYGYTF
v_call: TRBV20-1; j_call: TRBJ1-1; cdr3_aa: CSARDAIEAFF
v_call: TRBV29-1; j_call: TRBJ2-2; cdr3_aa: CSVAGSGTGELFF
v_call: TRBV9; j_call: TRBJ1-1; cdr3_aa: CASSVSVNTEAFF
v_call: TRBV6-6; j_call: TRBJ2-7; cdr3_aa: CASSWSIQGDLYEQYF
v_call: TRBV28; j_call: TRBJ1-2; cdr3_aa: CASRPRDTPGYTF
v_call: TRBV28; j_call: TRBJ1-2; cdr3_aa: CASYRGNEVYGYTF
v_call: TRBV2; j_call: TRBJ2-7; cdr3_aa: CASRPRQGFHEQYF
v_call: TRBV27; j_call: TRBJ2-1; cdr3_aa: CASLNLAGSDEQFF
v_call: TRBV18; j_call: TRBJ2-7; cdr3_aa: CASSPFERGDEQYF
v_call: TRBV24-1; j_call: TRBJ2-1; cdr3_aa: CATSDFSGTGHNEQFF
v_call: TRBV27; j_call: TRBJ1-6; cdr3_aa: CASRGARTPNSPLHF
v_call: TRBV7-2; j_call: TRBJ2-7; cdr3_aa: CASSQAGEQYF
v_call: TRBV9; j_call: TRBJ1-4; cdr3_aa: CASSATGGGYNEKLFF
v_call: TRBV18; j_call: TRBJ1-4; cdr3_aa: CASSHGGMYSEKLFF
v_call: TRBV29-1; j_call: TRBJ1-2; cdr3_aa: CSVEENSNYGYTF
v_call: TRBV6-2/TRBV6-3; j_call: TRBJ1-4; cdr3_aa: CASSYSRGIATNEKLFF
v_call: TRBV25-1; j_call: TRBJ2-7; cdr3_aa: CASSEMGRVEQYF
v_call: TRBV19; j_call: TRBJ1-1; cdr3_aa: CASSMIQGTEAFF